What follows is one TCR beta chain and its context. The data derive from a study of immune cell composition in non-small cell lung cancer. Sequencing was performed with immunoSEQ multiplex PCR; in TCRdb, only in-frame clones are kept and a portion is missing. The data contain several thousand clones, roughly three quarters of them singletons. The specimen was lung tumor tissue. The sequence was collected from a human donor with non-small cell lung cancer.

CDR3 bases: TGTGCCAGCTCACCACGGGACAAAGGACACCCCCTCCACTTT. It specifies CASSPRDKGHPLHF. This sequence joins TRBV18 and TRBJ1-6; a possible D gene is TRBD1 (6 bases). This CDR3 has 14 residues. V dropped 1 base and J dropped 13 bases, with 14 bases sitting between them. The germline CDR1 and CDR2 sequences are KGHSH and LQKENI.